The clone carrying this T cell receptor (beta chain) was counted between two and nine times. Its antigen is currently unknown. This specimen comes from a study of T-cell memory formation after mild COVID-19. Study-level points and caveats: There was a balanced CD4/CD8 profile in clones contracting day 15 to 85, and later expanders leaned CD4+. Among CD4+ contracting clones, most were CM and EM, and CD8+ ones EMRA. The finding that pre-infection memory included some responding clones suggested that cross-reactive memory joined.

The CDR3 totals 16 residues. The V segment lost 2 bases and the J segment 7 bases; nucleotides outside the gene matches: 8. The TCR alpha and TCR beta cDNA libraries, bearing sample barcodes and UMIs, were generated by 5'RACE using constant-segment primers. TCRdb passed the 5' RACE reads through MiXCR, listing each CDR3 protein once. The repertoire consists of 210,000 or so distinct CDR3 sequences, with about a sixth occurring once and the leading ten covering roughly 2.6%. The TCR originated in an adult woman who had mild COVID-19 (a few samples of this study predate the infection). Cell type and time point are not known. Source material: PBMCs or a T cell subset sorted from them (not recorded which). This sequence joins TRBV12-3 or TRBV12-4 and TRBJ2-5; 12 bases are a match to TRBD1. As DNA, the CDR3 is TGTGCCAGCAGTTTACGGTGGGACAGGGGGCTCGGGACCCAGTACTTC. It is translated as CASSLRWDRGLGTQYF.